The rows below give T cell receptor beta chains drawn from one sample of a study of blood T cell repertoires in COVID-19. The repertoire was sequenced with immunoSEQ multiplex PCR; TCRdb's copy has only in-frame clones and lacks some. The table lists fewer than 250,000 clones, about 85% of them singletons. The specimen sequenced was peripheral blood. The origin of the receptors is a human donor in a cohort sampled during active COVID-19. CDR3s include the opening cysteine and the closing phenylalanine or tryptophan. D genes are given only for firm matches. Clone size is stated in some rows and not others, as once, few, many or a class when expanded.

d_call: .
j_call: TRBJ1-2
clone_size: .
v_call: TRBV7-9
cdr3_nt: TGTGCCAGCAGCTTAGCGAGGCCGGCGGATGGCTACACCTTC
cdr3_aa: CASSLARPADGYTF

d_call: .
j_call: TRBJ1-1
clone_size: .
v_call: TRBV7-8
cdr3_nt: TGTGCCAGCAGCGACAGTAGGGTCAGTTGGGACTGGTACGGAGCTTTCTTT
cdr3_aa: CASSDSRVSWDWYGAFF

d_call: .
j_call: TRBJ1-1
clone_size: .
v_call: TRBV28
cdr3_nt: TGTGCCAGCAGTTCGACCGCAGGGATAACTGAAGCTTTCTTT
cdr3_aa: CASSSTAGITEAFF

d_call: TRBD1
j_call: TRBJ2-2
clone_size: .
v_call: TRBV3-1/TRBV3-2
cdr3_nt: TGTGCCAGCAGCCAAGCTGACAGGGGGAACACCGGGGAGCTGTTTTTT
cdr3_aa: CASSQADRGNTGELFF

d_call: TRBD1
j_call: TRBJ2-1
clone_size: .
v_call: TRBV5-1
cdr3_nt: TGCGCCAGCAGCTTAGACGGGACAGGGGGAACGAATGAGCAGTTCTTC
cdr3_aa: CASSLDGTGGTNEQFF

d_call: .
j_call: TRBJ2-2
clone_size: .
v_call: TRBV18
cdr3_nt: TGTGCCAGCTCACCCCAGGAGCGGAGGAGCACCGGGGAGCTGTTTTTT
cdr3_aa: CASSPQERRSTGELFF

d_call: .
j_call: TRBJ1-6
clone_size: .
v_call: TRBV7-9
cdr3_nt: TGTGCCACTCAGACTGATTCACCCCTCCACTTT
cdr3_aa: CATQTDSPLHF

d_call: TRBD1
j_call: TRBJ2-3
clone_size: .
v_call: TRBV4-2
cdr3_nt: TGTGCCAGCAGCCAACAGGGACAGGGAAGCGGCACAGATACGCAGTATTTT
cdr3_aa: CASSQQGQGSGTDTQYF

d_call: TRBD1
j_call: TRBJ2-3
clone_size: .
v_call: TRBV24-1
cdr3_nt: TGTGCCACCAGTGAACGGACAGGGGATGATACGCAGTATTTT
cdr3_aa: CATSERTGDDTQYF

d_call: .
j_call: TRBJ2-3
clone_size: .
v_call: TRBV10-3
cdr3_nt: TGTGCCATCAGTGAGTCGGAGCTGAACAGGGCCCAAACCACAGATACGCAGTATTTT
cdr3_aa: CAISESELNRAQTTDTQYF

d_call: .
j_call: TRBJ2-3
clone_size: .
v_call: TRBV6-5
cdr3_nt: TGTGCCAGCAGTTACTCCGGGGGTAGGACAGATACGCAGTATTTT
cdr3_aa: CASSYSGGRTDTQYF

d_call: TRBD1
j_call: TRBJ1-2
clone_size: .
v_call: TRBV19
cdr3_nt: TGTGCCAGTAGGCCGGGACAGGCCTATGGCTACACCTTC
cdr3_aa: CASRPGQAYGYTF

d_call: .
j_call: TRBJ2-1
clone_size: .
v_call: TRBV30
cdr3_nt: TGTGCCTGGAGTGTAGAAGCGATTCTGTTCTTC
cdr3_aa: CAWSVEAILFF

d_call: .
j_call: TRBJ1-5
clone_size: few
v_call: TRBV27
cdr3_nt: TGTGCCAGCAGTTCGGGGGTAGATCAGCCCCAGCATTTT
cdr3_aa: CASSSGVDQPQHF

d_call: TRBD1
j_call: TRBJ1-3
clone_size: .
v_call: TRBV11-2
cdr3_nt: TGTGCCAGCAGCCAGGACAGGGTACCCATATATTTT
cdr3_aa: CASSQDRVPIYF

d_call: TRBD2
j_call: TRBJ2-5
clone_size: once
v_call: TRBV18
cdr3_nt: TGTGCCAGCTCGCCGTCCGGGAGGTATGAGACCCAGTACTTC
cdr3_aa: CASSPSGRYETQYF

d_call: .
j_call: TRBJ2-5
clone_size: few
v_call: TRBV5-6
cdr3_nt: TGTGCCAGCAGCTTGGCCACCCTACTAGAGACCCAGTACTTC
cdr3_aa: CASSLATLLETQYF

d_call: .
j_call: TRBJ1-1
clone_size: .
v_call: TRBV3-1/TRBV3-2
cdr3_nt: TGTGCCAGCAGCCTAGACGCAGGGGCCACTGAAGCTTTCTTT
cdr3_aa: CASSLDAGATEAFF

d_call: .
j_call: TRBJ2-2
clone_size: .
v_call: TRBV14
cdr3_nt: TGTGCCAGCAGCCAGATAACTAGCACCGGGGAGCTGTTTTTT
cdr3_aa: CASSQITSTGELFF

d_call: .
j_call: TRBJ2-2
clone_size: .
v_call: TRBV9
cdr3_nt: TGTGCCAGCAGCGTAGGGTGGAGCCTCCCAAACACCGGGGAGCTGTTTTTT
cdr3_aa: CASSVGWSLPNTGELFF

d_call: .
j_call: TRBJ2-3
clone_size: .
v_call: TRBV5-8
cdr3_nt: TGTGCCAGCAGCTTGTGGGGGCCAGATACGCAGTATTTT
cdr3_aa: CASSLWGPDTQYF